The source of this TCR beta chain is a study of blood T cell repertoires in COVID-19. Study details: Samples representing acute and convalescent COVID-19 were sourced from the United States, Italy and Spain. Sources were T cells, B-cell-depleted T cells, or PBMCs; the material itself was cDNA or gDNA.

Methods used by the authors: Reference gene primer amplification gave estimated nucleated cell counts. The repertoire was sequenced with immunoSEQ multiplex PCR; TCRdb's copy has only in-frame clones and lacks some. The DNA gave D and trimming, while V, J and clone size come from that table. Of about 440,000 clones in the sample, around 89% were seen once. Germline assignment: CDR1 SGHKS and CDR2 YYEKEE (reference sequence). The CDR3 covers 17 residues. V lost 0 bases, J lost 8 bases, and 21 bases lay in between. The chain employs TRBV5-5 and TRBJ1-3, with D unresolved. What was sequenced was peripheral blood. This TCR derives from a woman aged 25 to 39 with acute or convalescent COVID-19. CDR3 residues: CASSLVGLSGGVYTIYF. The CDR3 DNA follows: TGTGCCAGCAGCTTGGTTGGACTGAGCGGTGGGGTATACACCATATATTTT.